Below, one T cell receptor (beta chain) is given with its context. The antigen remains unidentified. The germline CDR1 and CDR2 sequences are SQVTM and ANQGSEA. The germline V and J ends were trimmed by 7 bases and 9 bases, with 19 bases remaining between them. The CDR3 totals 13 residues. This entry is derived from a study of cytomegalovirus exposure and HLA in healthy donors. PCR amplification relied on 60 Vbeta primers (plus 13 Jbeta primers). Here immunoSEQ multiplex PCR was the method, and the copy in TCRdb shows in-frame clones only, minus some. The sample has nearly 100,000 clones, 60% to 80% seen once. Study outcomes and limitations: Presence/absence analyses rested on an assumption that sequencing depth was roughly uniform across donors. Reports indicate that TCR beta sequences accurately predicted the HLA-A and HLA-B alleles of most subjects.

This chain connects TRBV29-1 to TRBJ2-1; D may be TRBD1 (5 bases). The TCR sequence derives from a woman aged 60 to 75 in good health and CMV-seropositive. The source material was PBMCs. The CDR3 here is CSASGRVEGEQFF. In nucleotides, the CDR3 is TGCAGCGCCTCGGGCAGGGTAGAAGGTGAGCAGTTCTTC.